This TCR beta chain is from a study of cytomegalovirus exposure and HLA in healthy donors. For the study at large: The platform used for the approximately 120 validation repertoires matched that of the 666 first-cohort repertoires, a later analysis reported.

Study findings and constraints: Rarity held for most TCR sequences, but there were some public TCRs that occurred in many donors. Researchers reported that a few CMV-associated chains were confirmed in vitro as CMV antigen-specific.

Among the 120 subjects of the validation cohort, separate from the approximately 670-subject first cohort, were the donors. As concerns this clone: Its antigen is still unknown.

Some clones are missing from TCRdb's copy, which holds only in-frame ones; the method was immunoSEQ multiplex PCR. This sample has approximately 180,000 clones, with 85% to 90% found just once. Trimming shortened V by 2 bases and J by 3 bases, and 14 bases separated the two germline ends. Germline CDR1 is MNHEY and CDR2 is SMNVEV (reference sequence). This CDR3 has 15 residues. This chain joins TRBV27 and TRBJ2-7; D is possibly TRBD1 (6 bases). Sample: PBMCs. This clonotype was sampled from a woman in her twenties or thirties in good health and CMV-seronegative. The CDR3 loop reads CASSLTAGAIYEQYF. CDR3 DNA: TGTGCCAGCAGTTTAACGGCAGGGGCGATCTACGAGCAGTACTTC.